This T cell receptor beta chain comes out of a study of shared clonotypes between healthy human individuals. TCRdb's copy holds only in-frame clones and misses some; the assay was immunoSEQ multiplex PCR. The sample yields about 1.5 million clones, under 99% seen once. Note on this clone: Its specificity is not known. One junction end does not reproduce the germline sequence, and a read error may be involved.

Findings and caveats of the study: Naive subsets typically showed greater estimated richness than memory subsets.

Germline CDR1 and CDR2: SNHLY and FYNNEI. This CDR3 comprises 14 residues. This sequence was found in a man between 25 and 39 years old in good health. Sequenced material: naive CD4+ T cells sorted from blood. Regarding subset: CD45RA+ positively selected. The gene calls are TRBV2 and TRBJ2-7, with 8 bases aligning to TRBD2. CDR3 protein: CASREGLATYEQYF. The CDR3 bases are TGTGCCAGCAGGGAAGGACTAGCTACCTACGAGCAGTACTTC.